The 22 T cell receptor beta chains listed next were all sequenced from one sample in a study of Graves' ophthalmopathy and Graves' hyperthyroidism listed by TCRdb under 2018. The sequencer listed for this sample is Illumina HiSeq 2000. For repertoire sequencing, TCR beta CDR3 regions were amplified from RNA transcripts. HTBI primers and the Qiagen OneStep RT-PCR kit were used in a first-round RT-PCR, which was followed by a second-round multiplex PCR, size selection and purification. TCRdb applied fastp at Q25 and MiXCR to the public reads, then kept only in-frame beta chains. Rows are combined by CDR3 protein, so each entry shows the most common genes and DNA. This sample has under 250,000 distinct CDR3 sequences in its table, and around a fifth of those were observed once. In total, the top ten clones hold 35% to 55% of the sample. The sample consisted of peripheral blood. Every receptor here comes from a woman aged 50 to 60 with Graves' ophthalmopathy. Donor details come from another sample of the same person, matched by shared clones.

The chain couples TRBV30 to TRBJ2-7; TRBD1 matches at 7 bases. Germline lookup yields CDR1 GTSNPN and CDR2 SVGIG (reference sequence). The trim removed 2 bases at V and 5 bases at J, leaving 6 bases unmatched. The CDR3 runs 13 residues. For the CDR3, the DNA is TGTGCCTGGAGTTTTCCACAGGGGAACGAGCAGTACTTC. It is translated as CAWSFPQGNEQYF. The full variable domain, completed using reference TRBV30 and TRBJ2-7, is SQTIHQWPATLVQPVGSPLSLECTVEGTSNPNLYWYRQAAGRGLQLLFYSVGIGQISSEVPQNLSASRPQDRQFILSSKKLLLSDSGFYLCAWSFPQGNEQYFGPGTRLTVT.

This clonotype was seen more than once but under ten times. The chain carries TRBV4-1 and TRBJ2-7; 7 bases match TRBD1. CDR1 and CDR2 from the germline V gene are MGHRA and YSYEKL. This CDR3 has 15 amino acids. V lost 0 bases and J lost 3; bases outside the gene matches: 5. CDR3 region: CASSQEWDSVYEQYF. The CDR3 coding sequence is TGCGCCAGCAGCCAAGAGTGGGACAGCGTCTACGAGCAGTACTTC.

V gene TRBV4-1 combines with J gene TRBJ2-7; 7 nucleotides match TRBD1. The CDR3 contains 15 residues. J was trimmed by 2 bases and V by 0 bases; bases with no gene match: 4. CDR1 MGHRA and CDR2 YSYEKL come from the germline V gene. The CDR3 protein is CASSQETGLTYEQYF. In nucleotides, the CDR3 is TGCGCCAGCAGCCAAGAGACAGGGCTCACCTACGAGCAGTACTTC.

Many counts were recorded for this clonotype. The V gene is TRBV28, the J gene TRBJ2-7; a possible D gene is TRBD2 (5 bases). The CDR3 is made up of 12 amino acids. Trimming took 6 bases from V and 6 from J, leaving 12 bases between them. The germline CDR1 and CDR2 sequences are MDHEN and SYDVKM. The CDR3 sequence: CASSERTSEQYF. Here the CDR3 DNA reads TGTGCCAGCAGCGAAAGGACTTCCGAGCAGTACTTC.

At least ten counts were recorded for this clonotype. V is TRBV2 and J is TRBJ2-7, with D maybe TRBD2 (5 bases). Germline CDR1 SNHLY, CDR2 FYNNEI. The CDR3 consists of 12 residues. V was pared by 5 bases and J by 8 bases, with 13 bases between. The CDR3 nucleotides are TGTGCCAGCAGTTTAACAGAGGGCAAGCAGTACTTC. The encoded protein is CASSLTEGKQYF.

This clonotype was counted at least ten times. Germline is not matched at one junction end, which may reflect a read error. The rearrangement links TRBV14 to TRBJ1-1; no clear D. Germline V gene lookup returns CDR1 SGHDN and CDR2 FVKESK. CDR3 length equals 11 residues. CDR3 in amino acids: CASNRGVEVFF. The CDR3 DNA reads TGTGCCAGCAACCGAGGAGTAGAAGTTTTCTTT.

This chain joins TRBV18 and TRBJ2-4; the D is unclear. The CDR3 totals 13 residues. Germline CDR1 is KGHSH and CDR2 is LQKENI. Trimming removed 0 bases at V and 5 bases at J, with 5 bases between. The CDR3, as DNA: TGTGCCAGCTCACCACCTGCCCAAAACATTCAGTACTTC. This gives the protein CASSPPAQNIQYF. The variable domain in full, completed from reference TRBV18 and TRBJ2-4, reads NAGVMQNPRHLVRRRGQEARLRCSPMKGHSHVYWYRQLPEEGLKFMVYLQKENIIDESGMPKERFSAEFPKEGPSILRIQQVVRGDSAAYFCASSPPAQNIQYFGAGTRLSVL.

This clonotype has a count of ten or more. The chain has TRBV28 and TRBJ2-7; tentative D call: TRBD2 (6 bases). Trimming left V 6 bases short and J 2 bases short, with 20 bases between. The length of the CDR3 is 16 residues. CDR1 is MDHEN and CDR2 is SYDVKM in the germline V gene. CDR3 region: CASSPAGTKDTYEQYF. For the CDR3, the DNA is TGTGCCAGCAGCCCCGCGGGGACGAAGGATACCTACGAGCAGTACTTC.

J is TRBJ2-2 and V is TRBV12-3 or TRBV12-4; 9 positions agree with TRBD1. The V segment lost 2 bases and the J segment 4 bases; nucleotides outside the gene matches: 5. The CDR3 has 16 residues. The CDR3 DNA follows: TGTGCCAGCAGTTTATCCGGACAGGGGACCACCGGGGAGCTGTTTTTT. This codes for CASSLSGQGTTGELFF.

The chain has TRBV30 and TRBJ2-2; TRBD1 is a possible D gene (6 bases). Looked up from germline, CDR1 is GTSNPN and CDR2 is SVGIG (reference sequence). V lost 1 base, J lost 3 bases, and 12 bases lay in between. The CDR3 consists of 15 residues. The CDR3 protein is CAWSERGSYTGELFF. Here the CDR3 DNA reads TGTGCCTGGAGTGAAAGGGGGTCTTACACCGGGGAGCTGTTTTTT. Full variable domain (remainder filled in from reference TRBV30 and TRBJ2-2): SQTIHQWPATLVQPVGSPLSLECTVEGTSNPNLYWYRQAAGRGLQLLFYSVGIGQISSEVPQNLSASRPQDRQFILSSKKLLLSDSGFYLCAWSERGSYTGELFFGEGSRLTVL.

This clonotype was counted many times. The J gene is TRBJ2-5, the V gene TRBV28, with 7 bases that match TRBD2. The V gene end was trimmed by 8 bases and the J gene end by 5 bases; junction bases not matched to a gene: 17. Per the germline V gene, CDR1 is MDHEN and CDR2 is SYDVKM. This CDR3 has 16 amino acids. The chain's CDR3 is CASVGSGPFGRETQYF. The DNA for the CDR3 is TGTGCCAGCGTGGGTAGCGGGCCGTTTGGGAGGGAGACCCAGTACTTC.

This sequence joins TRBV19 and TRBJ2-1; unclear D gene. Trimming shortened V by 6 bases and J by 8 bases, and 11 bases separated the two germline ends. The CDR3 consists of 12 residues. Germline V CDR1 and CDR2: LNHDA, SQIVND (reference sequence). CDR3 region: CASSPRSDEQFF. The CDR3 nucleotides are TGTGCCAGTAGCCCCCGGTCGGATGAGCAGTTCTTC. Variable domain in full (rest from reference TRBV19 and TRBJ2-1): DGGITQSPKYLFRKEGQNVTLSCEQNLNHDAMYWYRQDPGQGLRLIYYSQIVNDFQKGDIAEGYSVSREKKESFPLTVTSAQKNPTAFYLCASSPRSDEQFFGPGTRLTVL.

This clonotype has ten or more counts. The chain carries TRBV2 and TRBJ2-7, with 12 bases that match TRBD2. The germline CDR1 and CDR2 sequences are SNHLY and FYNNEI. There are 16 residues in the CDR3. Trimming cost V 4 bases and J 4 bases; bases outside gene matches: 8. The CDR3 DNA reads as TGTGCCAGCAGTGTTACCGGGACTAGCGGGTGGTACGAGCAGTACTTC. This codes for CASSVTGTSGWYEQYF. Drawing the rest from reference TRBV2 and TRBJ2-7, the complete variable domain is EPEVTQTPSHQVTQMGQEVILRCVPISNHLYFYWYRQILGQKVEFLVSFYNNEISEKSEIFDDQFSVERPDGSNFTLKIRSTKLEDSAMYFCASSVTGTSGWYEQYFGPGTRLTVT.

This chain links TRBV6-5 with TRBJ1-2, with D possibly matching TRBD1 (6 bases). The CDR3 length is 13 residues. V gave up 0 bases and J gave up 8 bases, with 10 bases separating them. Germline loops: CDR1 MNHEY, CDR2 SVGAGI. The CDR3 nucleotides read TGTGCCAGCAGTTACTCGGGGGGCCGCGGCTACACCTTC. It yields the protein CASSYSGGRGYTF.

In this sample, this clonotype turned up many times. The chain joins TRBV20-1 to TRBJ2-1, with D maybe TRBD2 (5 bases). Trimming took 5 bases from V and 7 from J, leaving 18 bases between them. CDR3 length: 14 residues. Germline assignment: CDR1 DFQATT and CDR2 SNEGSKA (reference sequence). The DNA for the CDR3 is TGCAGTGCTGATACTAGAGGAGGAAAAAATGAGCAGTTCTTC. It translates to CSADTRGGKNEQFF.

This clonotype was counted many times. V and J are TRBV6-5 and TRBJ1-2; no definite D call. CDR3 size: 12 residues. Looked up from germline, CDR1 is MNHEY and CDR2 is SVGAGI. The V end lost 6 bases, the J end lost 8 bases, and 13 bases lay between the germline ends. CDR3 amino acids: CASRAGSPGYTF. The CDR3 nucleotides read TGTGCCAGCAGGGCGGGGAGTCCGGGCTACACCTTC.

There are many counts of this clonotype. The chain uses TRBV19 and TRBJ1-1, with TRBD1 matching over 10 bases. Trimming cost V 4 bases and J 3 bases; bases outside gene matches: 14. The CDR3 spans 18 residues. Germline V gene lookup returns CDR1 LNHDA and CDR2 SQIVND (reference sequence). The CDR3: CASSTRDRGFVVDTEAFF. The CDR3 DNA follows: TGTGCCAGTAGTACCCGGGACAGGGGATTTGTGGTTGACACTGAAGCTTTCTTT.

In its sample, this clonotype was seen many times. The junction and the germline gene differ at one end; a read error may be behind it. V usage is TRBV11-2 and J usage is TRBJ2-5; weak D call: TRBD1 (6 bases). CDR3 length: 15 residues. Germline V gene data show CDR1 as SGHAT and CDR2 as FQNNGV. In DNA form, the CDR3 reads TGTGCCAGTAGCTTAGACAGGACCATTCACGAGACCCAGTACTTC. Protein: CASSLDRTIHETQYF.

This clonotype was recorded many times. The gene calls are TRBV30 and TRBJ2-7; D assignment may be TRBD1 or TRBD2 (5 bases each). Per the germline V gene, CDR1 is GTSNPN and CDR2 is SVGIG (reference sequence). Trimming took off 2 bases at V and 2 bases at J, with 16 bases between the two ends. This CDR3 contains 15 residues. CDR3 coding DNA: TGTGCCTGGAGTCACGACTCGGGACCAGCCTACGAGCAGTACTTC. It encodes CAWSHDSGPAYEQYF.

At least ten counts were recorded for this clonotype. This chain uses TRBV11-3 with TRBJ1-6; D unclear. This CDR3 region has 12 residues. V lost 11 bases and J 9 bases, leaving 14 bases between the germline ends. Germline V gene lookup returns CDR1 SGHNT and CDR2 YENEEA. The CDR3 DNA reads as TGTGCCCGGGAGCCGAAATTTTCACCCCTCCACTTT. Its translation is CAREPKFSPLHF.

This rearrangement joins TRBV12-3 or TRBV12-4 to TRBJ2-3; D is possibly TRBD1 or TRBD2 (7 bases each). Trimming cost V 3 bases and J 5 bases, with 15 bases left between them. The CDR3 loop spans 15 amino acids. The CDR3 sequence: CASSLDTGEGDTQYF. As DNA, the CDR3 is TGTGCCAGCAGTTTGGATACAGGGGAGGGAGATACGCAGTATTTT.

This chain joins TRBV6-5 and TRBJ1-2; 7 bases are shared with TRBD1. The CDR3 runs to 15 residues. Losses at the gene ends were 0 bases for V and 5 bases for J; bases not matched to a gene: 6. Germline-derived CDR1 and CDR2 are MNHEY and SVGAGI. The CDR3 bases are TGTGCCAGCAGTTACTCGATCGGGACAGTTTATGGCTACACCTTC. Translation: CASSYSIGTVYGYTF.